This TCR beta chain was obtained from a study of shared clonotypes between healthy human individuals. Germline V gene sequence: CDR1 SGHTA, CDR2 FQGNSA. V lost 5 bases, J lost 4 bases, and 8 bases lay in between. The CDR3 runs 12 residues. Only CD45RO-negative cells positively selected for CCR7 counted as naive CD8 cells, so terminally differentiated effector memory CD45RA+ cells were excluded. Participating donors were healthy, HIV-negative adults free of recent acute infections or vaccinations. The protocol was immunoSEQ multiplex PCR, while the TCRdb copy is restricted to in-frame clones and leaves out a portion. The profile shows about 820,000 clones, almost 95% of them singletons.

This clonotype originated in a man aged 25 to 40 in good health. The rearrangement uses TRBV7-2 and TRBJ1-2, with unresolved D. The sequenced sample was naive CD8+ T cells sorted from blood. The CDR3 reads CASSADFYGYTF. CDR3 coding DNA: TGTGCCAGCAGCGCGGACTTCTATGGCTACACCTTC.